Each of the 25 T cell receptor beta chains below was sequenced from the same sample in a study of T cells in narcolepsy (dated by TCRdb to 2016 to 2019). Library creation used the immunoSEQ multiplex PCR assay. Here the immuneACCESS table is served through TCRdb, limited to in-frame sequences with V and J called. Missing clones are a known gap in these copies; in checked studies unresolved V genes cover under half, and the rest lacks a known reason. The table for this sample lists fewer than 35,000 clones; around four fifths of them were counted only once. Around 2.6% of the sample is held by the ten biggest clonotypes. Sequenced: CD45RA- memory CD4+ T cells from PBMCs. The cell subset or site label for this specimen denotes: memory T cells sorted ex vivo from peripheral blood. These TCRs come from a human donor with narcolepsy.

The CDR3 sequence is CASSSGQPQETQYF. The CDR3 bases are TGCGCCAGCAGCTCAGGACAGCCACAAGAGACCCAGTACTTC. The chain couples TRBV5-1 to TRBJ2-5; weak D call: TRBD1 (6 bases). V was shortened by 3 bases and J by 2 bases, with 11 bases between the two germline ends. Germline V gene data show CDR1 as SGHRS and CDR2 as YFSETQ. The CDR3 consists of 14 residues. The full variable domain, completed using reference TRBV5-1 and TRBJ2-5, is KAGVTQTPRYLIKTRGQQVTLSCSPISGHRSVSWYQQTPGQGLQFLFEYFSETQRNKGNFPGRFSGRQFSNSRSEMNVSTLELGDSALYLCASSSGQPQETQYFGPGTRLLVL.

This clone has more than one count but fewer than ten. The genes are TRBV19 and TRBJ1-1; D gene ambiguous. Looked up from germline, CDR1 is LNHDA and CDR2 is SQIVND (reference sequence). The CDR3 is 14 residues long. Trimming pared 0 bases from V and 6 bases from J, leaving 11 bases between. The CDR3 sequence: CASSIEKGWAEAFF. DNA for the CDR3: TGTGCCAGTAGTATAGAGAAGGGCTGGGCTGAAGCTTTCTTT.

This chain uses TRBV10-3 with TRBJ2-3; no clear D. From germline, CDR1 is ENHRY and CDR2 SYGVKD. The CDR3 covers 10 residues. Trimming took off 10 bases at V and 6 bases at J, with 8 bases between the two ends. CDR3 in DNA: TGTGCCACCGGGCAGGATACGCAGTATTTT. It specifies CATGQDTQYF.

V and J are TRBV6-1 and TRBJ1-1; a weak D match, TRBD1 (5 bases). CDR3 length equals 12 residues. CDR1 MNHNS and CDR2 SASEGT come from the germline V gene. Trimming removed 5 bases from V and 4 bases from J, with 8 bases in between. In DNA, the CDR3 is TGTGCCAGCAGTAGGACAAGCACTGAAGCTTTCTTT. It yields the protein CASSRTSTEAFF.

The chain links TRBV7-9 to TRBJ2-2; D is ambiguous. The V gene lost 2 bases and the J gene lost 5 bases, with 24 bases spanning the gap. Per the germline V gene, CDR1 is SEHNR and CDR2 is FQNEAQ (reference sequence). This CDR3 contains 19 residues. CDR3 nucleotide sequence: TGTGCCAGCAGCTTAATGAGTTTTATAGATGCTCTTCAGACCGGGGAGCTGTTTTTT. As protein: CASSLMSFIDALQTGELFF.

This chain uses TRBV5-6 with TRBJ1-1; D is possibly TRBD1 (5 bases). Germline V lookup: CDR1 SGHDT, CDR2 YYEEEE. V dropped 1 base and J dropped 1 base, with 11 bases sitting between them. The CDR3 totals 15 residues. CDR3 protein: CASSLQGGANTEAFF. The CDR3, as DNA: TGTGCCAGCAGCTTGCAGGGAGGGGCGAACACTGAAGCTTTCTTT.

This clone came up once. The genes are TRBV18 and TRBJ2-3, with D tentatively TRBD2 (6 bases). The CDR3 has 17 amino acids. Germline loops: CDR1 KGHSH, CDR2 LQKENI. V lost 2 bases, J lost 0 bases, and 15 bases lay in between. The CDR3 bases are TGTGCCAGCTCACCAAGGCCGGCGGGGCTAAGCACAGATACGCAGTATTTT. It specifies CASSPRPAGLSTDTQYF.

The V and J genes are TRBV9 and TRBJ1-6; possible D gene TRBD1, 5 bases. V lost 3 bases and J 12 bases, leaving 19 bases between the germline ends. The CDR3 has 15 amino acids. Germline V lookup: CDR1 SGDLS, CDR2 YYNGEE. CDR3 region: CASSAHSDSIEPLHF. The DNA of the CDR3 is TGTGCCAGCAGCGCCCACTCTGACAGTATCGAACCCCTCCACTTT.

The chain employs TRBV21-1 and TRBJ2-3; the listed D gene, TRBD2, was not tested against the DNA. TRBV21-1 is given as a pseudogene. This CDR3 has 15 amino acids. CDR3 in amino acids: CASSKRTGGKPAQYF. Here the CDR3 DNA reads TGTGCCAGCAGCAAACGGACGGGAGGGAAGCCAGCGCAGTATTTT.

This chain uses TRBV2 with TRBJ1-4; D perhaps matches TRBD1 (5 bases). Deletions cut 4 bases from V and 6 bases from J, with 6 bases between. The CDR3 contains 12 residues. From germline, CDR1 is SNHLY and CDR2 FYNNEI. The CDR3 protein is CASSVRDEKLFF. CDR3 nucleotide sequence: TGTGCCAGCAGTGTCAGGGATGAAAAACTGTTTTTT. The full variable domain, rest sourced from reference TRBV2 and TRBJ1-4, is EPEVTQTPSHQVTQMGQEVILRCVPISNHLYFYWYRQILGQKVEFLVSFYNNEISEKSEIFDDQFSVERPDGSNFTLKIRSTKLEDSAMYFCASSVRDEKLFFGSGTQLSVL.

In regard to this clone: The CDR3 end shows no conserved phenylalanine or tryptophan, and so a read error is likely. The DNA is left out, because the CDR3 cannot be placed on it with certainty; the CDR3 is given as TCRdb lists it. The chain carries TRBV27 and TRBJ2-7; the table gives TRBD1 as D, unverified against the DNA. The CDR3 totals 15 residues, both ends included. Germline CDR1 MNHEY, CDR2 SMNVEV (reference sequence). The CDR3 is CASSLKQGDSYEQCL.

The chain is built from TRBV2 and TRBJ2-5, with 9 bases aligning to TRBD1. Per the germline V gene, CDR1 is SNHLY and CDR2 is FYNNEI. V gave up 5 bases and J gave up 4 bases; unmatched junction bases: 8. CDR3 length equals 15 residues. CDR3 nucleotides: TGTGCCAGCAGTTCATACAGGGGGCTCGGAGAGACCCAGTACTTC. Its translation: CASSSYRGLGETQYF.

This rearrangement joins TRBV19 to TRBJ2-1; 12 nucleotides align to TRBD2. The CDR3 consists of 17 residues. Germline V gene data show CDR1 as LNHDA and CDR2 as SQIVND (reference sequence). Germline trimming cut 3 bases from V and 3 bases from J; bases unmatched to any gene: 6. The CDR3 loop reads CASSIRLAGARYNEQFF. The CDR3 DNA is TGTGCCAGTAGTATCCGACTAGCGGGGGCGCGCTACAATGAGCAGTTCTTC.

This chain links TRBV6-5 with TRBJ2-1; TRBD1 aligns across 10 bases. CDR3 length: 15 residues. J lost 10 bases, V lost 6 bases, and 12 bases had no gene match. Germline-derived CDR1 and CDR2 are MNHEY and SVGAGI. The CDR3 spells CASSLVGDRGHEQFF. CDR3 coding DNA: TGTGCCAGCAGCCTAGTTGGGGACAGGGGTCACGAGCAGTTCTTC.

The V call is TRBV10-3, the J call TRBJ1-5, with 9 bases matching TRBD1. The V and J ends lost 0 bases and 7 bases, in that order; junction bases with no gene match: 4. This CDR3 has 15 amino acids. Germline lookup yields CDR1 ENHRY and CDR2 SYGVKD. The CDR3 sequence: CAISESTTGGQPQHF. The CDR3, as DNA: TGTGCCATCAGTGAGTCGACGACAGGGGGGCAGCCCCAGCATTTT.

The CDR3 here is CASPTGAGPPDGYTF. The CDR3 coding sequence is TGTGCCAGCCCAACCGGGGCGGGACCTCCCGACGGGTACACCTTC. The chain uses TRBV2 and TRBJ1-2; tentative D call: TRBD1 (5 bases). CDR3 size: 15 residues. V lost 8 bases to trimming and J lost 11 bases, with 27 bases between them. Germline CDR1 is SNHLY and CDR2 is FYNNEI.

The CDR3 DNA is TGTGCCAGTAGTATTGTTTCAGGGGCCGGGGCCAACGTCCTGACTTTC. It encodes CASSIVSGAGANVLTF. V gene TRBV19 combines with J gene TRBJ2-6; TRBD1 might be the D (6 bases). Germline V gene data show CDR1 as LNHDA and CDR2 as SQIVND (reference sequence). V lost 3 bases and J 4 bases, leaving 13 bases between the germline ends. This CDR3 contains 16 residues.

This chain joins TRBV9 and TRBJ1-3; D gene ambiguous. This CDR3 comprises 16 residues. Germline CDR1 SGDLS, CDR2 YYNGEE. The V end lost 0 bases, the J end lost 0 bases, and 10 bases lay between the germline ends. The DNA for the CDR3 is TGTGCCAGCAGCGTAGCCCACGGAAGCTCTGGAAACACCATATATTTT. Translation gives CASSVAHGSSGNTIYF.

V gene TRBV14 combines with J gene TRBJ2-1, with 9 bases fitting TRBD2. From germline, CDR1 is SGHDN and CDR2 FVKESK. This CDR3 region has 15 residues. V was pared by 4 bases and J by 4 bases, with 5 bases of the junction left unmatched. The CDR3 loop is CASSPRLAGYNEQFF. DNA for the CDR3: TGTGCCAGCAGCCCCCGGCTAGCGGGGTACAATGAGCAGTTCTTC.

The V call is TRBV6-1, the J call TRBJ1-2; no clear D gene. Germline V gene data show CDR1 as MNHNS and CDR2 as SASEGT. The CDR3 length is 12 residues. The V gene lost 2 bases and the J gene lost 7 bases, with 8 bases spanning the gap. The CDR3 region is CASSEKVGGYTF. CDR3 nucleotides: TGTGCCAGCAGTGAAAAAGTAGGTGGCTACACCTTC.

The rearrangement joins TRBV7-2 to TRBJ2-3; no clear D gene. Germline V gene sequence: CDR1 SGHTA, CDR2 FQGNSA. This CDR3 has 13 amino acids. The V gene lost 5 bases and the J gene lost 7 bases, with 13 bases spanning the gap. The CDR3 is CASSVTRQNTQYF. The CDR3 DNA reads TGTGCCAGCAGCGTCACGAGGCAAAATACGCAGTATTTT.

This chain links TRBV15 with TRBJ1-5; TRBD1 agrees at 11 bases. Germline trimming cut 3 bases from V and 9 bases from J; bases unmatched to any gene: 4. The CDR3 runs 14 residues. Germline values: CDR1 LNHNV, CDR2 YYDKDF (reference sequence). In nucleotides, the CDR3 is TGTGCCACCAGCAGGGACAGGGGGCCTGGGCCCCAGCATTTT. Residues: CATSRDRGPGPQHF. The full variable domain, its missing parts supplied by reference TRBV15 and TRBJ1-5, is DAMVIQNPRYQVTQFGKPVTLSCSQTLNHNVMYWYQQKSSQAPKLLFHYYDKDFNNEADTPDNFQSRRPNTSFCFLDIRSPGLGDTAMYLCATSRDRGPGPQHFGDGTRLSIL.

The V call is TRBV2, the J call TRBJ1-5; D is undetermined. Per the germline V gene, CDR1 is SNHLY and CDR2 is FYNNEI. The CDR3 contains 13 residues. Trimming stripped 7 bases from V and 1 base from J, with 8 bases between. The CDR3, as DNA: TGTGCCAGCACTGCGGGGAGCAATCAGCCCCAGCATTTT. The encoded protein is CASTAGSNQPQHF.

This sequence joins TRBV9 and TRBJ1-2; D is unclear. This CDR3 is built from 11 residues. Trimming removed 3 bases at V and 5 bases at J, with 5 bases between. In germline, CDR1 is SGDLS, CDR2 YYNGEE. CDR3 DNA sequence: TGTGCCAGCAGCGGAGTATATGGCTACACCTTC. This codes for CASSGVYGYTF.

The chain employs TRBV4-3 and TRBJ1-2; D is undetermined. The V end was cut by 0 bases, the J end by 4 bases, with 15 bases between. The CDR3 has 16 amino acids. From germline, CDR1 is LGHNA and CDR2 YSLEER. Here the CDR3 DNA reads TGCGCCAGCAGCCAAGATCCGGGGAGCCAGCGCTATGGCTACACCTTC. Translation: CASSQDPGSQRYGYTF.